This T cell receptor (beta chain) was sequenced in a study of cytomegalovirus exposure and HLA in healthy donors. As regards this clone: Its antigen is currently unknown.

Study results and limitations: Judged likely to be a sequencing artifact was a cluster of highly shared sequence variants. Usually a TCR sequence was rare, but some public TCRs were found in many donors. Reported findings show TCR beta sequences accurately forecast HLA-A and HLA-B alleles in most subjects.

The primer mix had 60 Vbeta and 13 Jbeta primers. Method: immunoSEQ multiplex PCR; TCRdb's copy keeps in-frame clones and lacks some. Of 150,000 to 200,000 clones listed, more than 65% were seen once; the top ten hold 1.3%. Trimming shortened V by 2 bases and J by 0 bases, and 11 bases separated the two germline ends. Germline V gene data show CDR1 as MDHEN and CDR2 as SYDVKM. The CDR3 runs to 15 residues. Material for sequencing was PBMCs. The receptor was derived from a man aged 50-60 years in good health and CMV-seropositive. This rearrangement joins TRBV28 to TRBJ2-7; D not certain. The CDR3 DNA follows: TGTGCCAGCAGTTTAACAGACCCGAGCTCCTACGAGCAGTACTTC. Translation gives CASSLTDPSSYEQYF.